This note documents a single T cell receptor beta chain sequence. Its antigen is not known. Vbeta (60) and Jbeta (13) primers were used in the PCR. TCRdb keeps only in-frame clones here, not all; method: immunoSEQ multiplex PCR. This repertoire shows roughly 80,000 clones, approximately 80% found once; its top ten account for around 2%. This record comes from a study of cytomegalovirus exposure and HLA in healthy donors. Notes on the study in general: TCR association rates varied by HLA locus in a later analysis, with DRB1 highest and HLA-C lowest. Later analysis identified a missense DCLRE1C variant that was linked to TCR beta V- and J-gene trimming. High specificity and sensitivity for cytomegalovirus status were reported for the classifier.

Germline loops: CDR1 LGHNA, CDR2 YSLEER. V was clipped by 1 base and J by 9 bases; unmatched bases: 4. CDR3 size: 15 residues. This chain links TRBV4-3 with TRBJ2-1; 12 nucleotides agree with TRBD1. The TCR comes from a woman aged 25 to 39 in good health and CMV-seronegative. The sample was PBMCs. The CDR3: CASSQVGQGAGEQFF. The CDR3, as DNA: TGCGCCAGCAGCCAAGTGGGACAGGGGGCCGGTGAGCAGTTCTTC.